The 27 T cell receptor beta chains below were found in one sample sequenced in a study of OX40 agonist ivuxolimab in advanced cancers. Profiled with immunoSEQ multiplex PCR; TCRdb holds only in-frame clones, not every one. This sample yields 75,000 to 100,000 clones, of which about 83% are seen a single time; approximately 0.5% belongs to the top ten. The input for sequencing was CD4+ or CD8+ T cells sorted from blood, taken in a trial of the OX40 agonist ivuxolimab. The receptor set was obtained from an adult with an advanced solid tumor such as melanoma, head and neck, liver or kidney cancer.

Only a few counts were recorded for this clone. CDR3 nucleotide sequence: TGTGCCAGTAGCCTATCGGCAGGGTCTAATGAAAAACTGTTTTTT. Amino acid sequence: CASSLSAGSNEKLFF. The chain uses TRBV19 and TRBJ1-4; a weak D match, TRBD1 (5 bases). Germline CDR1 and CDR2: LNHDA and SQIVND (reference sequence). V lost 6 bases and J lost 3, with 14 bases in between. CDR3 length equals 15 residues.

This sequence joins TRBV2 and TRBJ2-5; D gene uncertain. The V end lost 6 bases, the J end lost 1 base, and 6 bases lay between the germline ends. The CDR3 loop spans 12 amino acids. Germline V gives CDR1 SNHLY, CDR2 FYNNEI. The chain's CDR3 is CASSYSQETQYF. The DNA for the CDR3 is TGTGCCAGCAGCTACAGCCAAGAGACCCAGTACTTC.

The chain uses TRBV14 and TRBJ2-3; D possibly corresponds to TRBD1 (5 bases). The germline V and J ends were trimmed by 4 bases and 2 bases, with 13 bases remaining between them. Germline CDR1 and CDR2: SGHDN and FVKESK. The CDR3 covers 15 residues. CDR3 bases: TGTGCCAGCAGCCGGACACGCTCATACACAGATACGCAGTATTTT. Protein product: CASSRTRSYTDTQYF.

The genes are TRBV2 and TRBJ1-5; D perhaps matches TRBD1 (5 bases). This CDR3 spans 15 amino acids. Trimming removed 2 bases from V and 2 bases from J, with 10 bases in between. Germline V gene data show CDR1 as SNHLY and CDR2 as FYNNEI. The CDR3 spells CASSERGGGNQPQHF. For the CDR3, the DNA is TGTGCCAGCAGTGAACGGGGCGGTGGCAATCAGCCCCAGCATTTT.

This chain uses TRBV5-1 with TRBJ1-4, with D unresolved. This CDR3 comprises 14 residues. The germline CDR1 and CDR2 sequences are SGHRS and YFSETQ. Trimming removed 0 bases at V and 4 bases at J, with 7 bases between. The CDR3 bases are TGCGCCAGCAGCTTGGAGATGGGTAATGAAAAACTGTTTTTT. Its translation: CASSLEMGNEKLFF.

The chain combines TRBV21-1 with TRBJ2-7. TRBV21-1 is a pseudogene segment. CDR3 size: 16 residues. The CDR3 DNA is TGTGCCAGCAGCAAAGGGGTTGGTGCAGTGGTCCACGAGCAGTACTTC. It codes for CASSKGVGAVVHEQYF.

This chain joins TRBV2 and TRBJ2-2; possible D gene TRBD1, 6 bases. This CDR3 contains 13 residues. The germline V gene has CDR1 SNHLY and CDR2 FYNNEI. Trimming removed 6 bases at V and 4 bases at J, with 9 bases between. The CDR3 here is CASRFRGTGELFF. DNA of the CDR3: TGTGCCAGCAGGTTCAGGGGCACCGGGGAGCTGTTTTTT.

The rearrangement uses TRBV4-3 and TRBJ2-1, with D perhaps matching TRBD1 or TRBD2 (6 bases each). With 5 bases removed from V and 5 bases from J, the gap between germline ends came to 16 bases. Germline V lookup: CDR1 LGHNA, CDR2 YSLEER. CDR3 length: 15 residues. CDR3 DNA sequence: TGCGCCAGCAGCAAGGGGGGAGGCGCTAACAATGAGCAGTTCTTC. Amino acid sequence: CASSKGGGANNEQFF.

The chain carries TRBV7-8 and TRBJ2-3; D gene uncertain. The CDR3 sequence is 16 residues long. V gave up 5 bases and J gave up 4 bases, with 19 bases separating them. Per germline, CDR1 SGHVS and CDR2 FQNEAQ. CDR3 sequence: CASSPERTSAADTQYF. In nucleotides, the CDR3 is TGTGCCAGCAGCCCGGAAAGGACGTCGGCGGCAGATACGCAGTATTTT. Looking up the rest from reference TRBV7-8 and TRBJ2-3 gives the full variable domain: GAGVSQSPRYKVAKRGQDVALRCDPISGHVSLFWYQQALGQGPEFLTYFQNEAQLDKSGLPSDRFFAERPEGSVSTLKIQRTQQEDSAVYLCASSPERTSAADTQYFGPGTRLTVL.

For this clone: Other nucleotide sequences from this sample produce the same CDR3. V is TRBV25-1 and J is TRBJ1-1; D is unclear. Germline V lookup: CDR1 MGHDK, CDR2 SYGVNS. The CDR3 extends over 13 amino acids. V lost 5 bases and J 1 base, leaving 8 bases between the germline ends. DNA for the CDR3: TGTGCCAGCAGTATAGGGTGGAACACTGAAGCTTTCTTT. The encoded protein is CASSIGWNTEAFF. Drawing the rest from reference TRBV25-1 and TRBJ1-1, the complete variable domain is EADIYQTPRYLVIGTGKKITLECSQTMGHDKMYWYQQDPGMELHLIHYSYGVNSTEKGDLSSESTVSRIRTEHFPLTLESARPSHTSQYLCASSIGWNTEAFFGQGTRLTVV.

The CDR3 is CASSAGQGSYEQYF. Here the CDR3 DNA reads TGCGCCAGCAGCGCCGGGCAGGGATCCTACGAGCAGTACTTC. The rearrangement uses TRBV10-2 and TRBJ2-7, with a possible D match to TRBD1 (5 bases). The germline CDR1 and CDR2 sequences are WSHSY and SAAADI. CDR3 length: 14 amino acids. The V end was cut by 6 bases, the J end by 1 base, with 13 bases between.

The rearrangement uses TRBV7-2 and TRBJ1-5; 11 bases agree with TRBD1. CDR1 and CDR2 from the germline V gene are SGHTA and FQGNSA. The CDR3 extends over 18 amino acids. V trimming: 6 bases; J trimming: 2 bases; junction bases outside the gene matches: 12. In nucleotides, the CDR3 is TGTGCCAGCAGTCCAGACGGACAGGGGGCCGCGGGCAATCAGCCCCAGCATTTT. Protein: CASSPDGQGAAGNQPQHF.

CDR3 bases: TGTGCCAGCAGCTTTCCGGGGGGAGGCTACACCTTC. Protein: CASSFPGGGYTF. The V call is TRBV7-2, the J call TRBJ1-2, with D perhaps TRBD1 (5 bases). Germline V CDR1 and CDR2: SGHTA, FQGNSA. Trimming cost V 3 bases and J 8 bases, with 10 bases left between them. The CDR3 is made up of 12 amino acids.

The chain joins TRBV5-1 to TRBJ1-4, with D perhaps matching TRBD1 (5 bases). From germline, CDR1 is SGHRS and CDR2 YFSETQ. CDR3 length: 14 residues. The V gene lost 4 bases and the J gene lost 8 bases, with 15 bases spanning the gap. CDR3 residues: CASSPVGWDEKLFF. CDR3 nucleotides: TGCGCCAGCAGCCCCGTCGGGTGGGACGAAAAACTGTTTTTT.

Only one count was recorded for this clone. The rearrangement uses TRBV18 and TRBJ2-4, with no clear D. Germline CDR1 reads KGHSH; CDR2 reads LQKENI. Trimming pared 6 bases from V and 5 bases from J, leaving 14 bases between. The CDR3 contains 14 residues. CDR3 protein: CASSPGRAENIQYF. The DNA for the CDR3 is TGTGCCAGCTCCCCCGGACGGGCGGAAAACATTCAGTACTTC.

This rearrangement joins TRBV5-6 to TRBJ2-1, with D possibly called TRBD1 or TRBD2 (5 bases each). Trimming took off 5 bases at V and 4 bases at J, with 19 bases between the two ends. The CDR3 length is 16 residues. The germline gives CDR1 SGHDT, CDR2 YYEEEE. The CDR3 DNA reads TGTGCCAGCAGTTCTTCTAGTGGGGGTACTTACAATGAGCAGTTCTTC. It codes for CASSSSSGGTYNEQFF.

The chain uses TRBV27 and TRBJ1-2, with TRBD1 identical over 8 bases. Unmatched junction bases numbered 6, after V lost 1 base and J lost 5 bases. The CDR3 is 15 amino acids. CDR1 MNHEY and CDR2 SMNVEV come from the germline V gene (reference sequence). The CDR3 DNA sequence: TGTGCCAGCAGTTTATTCGGACAGGGATCTTATGGCTACACCTTC. This codes for CASSLFGQGSYGYTF.

In this sample, this clone turned up once. The genes are TRBV10-3 and TRBJ2-5; 10 bases are shared with TRBD1. This CDR3 has 15 residues. From germline, CDR1 is ENHRY and CDR2 SYGVKD. The V gene end was trimmed by 8 bases and the J gene end by 2 bases; junction bases not matched to a gene: 8. CDR3 nucleotide sequence: TGTGCCATCGGAGGACAGGGGGGAATACAAGAGACCCAGTACTTC. This codes for CAIGGQGGIQETQYF.

The J gene is TRBJ2-5, the V gene TRBV6-6, with unresolved D. Trimming shortened V by 11 bases and J by 1 base, and 17 bases separated the two germline ends. Germline V gene data show CDR1 as MNHNY and CDR2 as SVGAGI (reference sequence). The CDR3 totals 14 residues. This CDR3 reads CAFNNGQLQETQYF. The CDR3, as DNA: TGTGCCTTTAATAATGGGCAGCTCCAAGAGACCCAGTACTTC.

The rearrangement links TRBV5-6 to TRBJ1-5; D gene uncertain. Trimming took off 4 bases at V and 0 bases at J, with 11 bases between the two ends. Germline lookup yields CDR1 SGHDT and CDR2 YYEEEE. This CDR3 spans 15 amino acids. In DNA form, the CDR3 reads TGTGCCAGCAGCCAGACATCTTATAGCAATCAGCCCCAGCATTTT. Its translation is CASSQTSYSNQPQHF.

V usage is TRBV6-5 and J usage is TRBJ1-2, with D perhaps matching TRBD1 (5 bases). The germline CDR1 and CDR2 sequences are MNHEY and SVGAGI. Trimming removed 1 base from V and 7 bases from J, with 16 bases in between. There are 15 residues in the CDR3. CDR3 residues: CASSYLAGGGGGYTF. The CDR3 coding sequence is TGTGCCAGCAGTTACTTGGCCGGGGGGGGTGGTGGCTACACCTTC.

On this clone itself: The final CDR3 position lacks the conserved phenylalanine or tryptophan, pointing to a likely read error. It is unclear where the CDR3 begins or ends on the DNA, so no DNA is shown, and the CDR3 is as TCRdb lists it. The sample carries other DNA sequences with the same CDR3. This sequence joins TRBV6-1 and TRBJ1-6; the D call in the table, TRBD1, was not verified against the DNA. Germline CDR1 reads MNHNS; CDR2 reads SASEGT. The CDR3 length is 14 residues, termini included. The CDR3 sequence: CASSEDRFGSPLHL.

CDR3 nucleotide sequence: TGTGCCAGTAGTATTCCTCCGAGTACCTTATATGGCTACACCTTC. Translation: CASSIPPSTLYGYTF. V is TRBV19 and J is TRBJ1-2, with D unresolved. The CDR3 spans 15 residues. Germline assignment: CDR1 LNHDA and CDR2 SQIVND (reference sequence). The ends were cut back, 3 bases at V and 5 bases at J, with 16 bases in the middle.

Points on this clone: The sample holds other DNA sequences that translate to the same CDR3. This rearrangement joins TRBV7-3 to TRBJ1-5; D is possibly TRBD1 (6 bases). Trimming shortened V by 5 bases and J by 6 bases, and 11 bases separated the two germline ends. This CDR3 contains 13 residues. Germline V CDR1 and CDR2: SGHTA, FQGTGA. The CDR3 loop reads CASSPGEGQPQHF. The CDR3 DNA follows: TGTGCCAGCAGCCCAGGGGAGGGTCAGCCCCAGCATTTT.

In this sample, this clone turned up a few times. This chain uses TRBV27 with TRBJ1-5; a weak D match, TRBD1 (5 bases). The CDR3 runs 16 residues. With 6 bases removed from V and 0 bases from J, the gap between germline ends came to 15 bases. Germline CDR1 is MNHEY and CDR2 is SMNVEV (reference sequence). The CDR3 DNA follows: TGTGCCAGCAGGGTGGGCAGGGTTGGTAGCAATCAGCCCCAGCATTTT. This sequence encodes CASRVGRVGSNQPQHF.

The V and J genes are TRBV2 and TRBJ1-2; no reliable D call. This CDR3 has 12 amino acids. Per the germline V gene, CDR1 is SNHLY and CDR2 is FYNNEI. V was trimmed by 8 bases and J by 7 bases, leaving 14 bases between them. CDR3 DNA: TGTGCCAGCGGCACCGCCTTCTCTGGCTACACCTTC. It specifies CASGTAFSGYTF.

The genes are TRBV6-5 and TRBJ1-2; 9 bases fit TRBD1. Per germline, CDR1 MNHEY and CDR2 SVGAGI. This CDR3 is 14 amino acids long. Trimming cost V 6 bases and J 9 bases; bases outside gene matches: 11. Here the CDR3 reads CASSSTGGAVSYTF. The CDR3 nucleotides are TGTGCCAGCAGCTCCACAGGGGGCGCGGTCAGCTACACCTTC.